The 20 T cell receptor beta chains in this list originate from one sample, sequenced in a study of identical twins. TCRdb re-derived calls from the 5' RACE reads in MiXCR, one entry per CDR3 protein. The repertoire consists of 250,000 or so distinct CDR3 sequences, with about an eighth occurring once and the leading ten covering under 4.5%. Another study also made use of these data, one on yellow fever vaccine responses in identical twins.

Specimen: memory (CD45RO+) T cells sorted from blood. The origin of the receptors is a woman in her late teens or twenties in good health.

This rearrangement joins TRBV28 to TRBJ2-2; 9 nucleotides align to TRBD1. J was trimmed by 3 bases and V by 3 bases; bases with no gene match: 8. This CDR3 is built from 17 residues. CDR1 MDHEN and CDR2 SYDVKM come from the germline V gene. CDR3 in amino acids: CASSFARDRVHTGELFF. Written as DNA, the CDR3 is TGTGCCAGCAGTTTTGCCCGGGACAGGGTTCACACCGGGGAGCTGTTTTTT.

The chain combines TRBV20-1 with TRBJ2-1, with 8 positions matching TRBD2. The CDR3 totals 15 residues. Trimming removed 5 bases from V and 9 bases from J; junction bases left unmatched: 15. CDR1 is DFQATT and CDR2 is SNEGSKA in the germline V gene (reference sequence). The CDR3 region is CSAGVVGLASSEQFF. CDR3 DNA: TGCAGTGCTGGGGTGGTTGGACTAGCATCCAGTGAGCAGTTCTTC.

This clonotype was observed a handful of times. The chain carries TRBV28 and TRBJ2-7, with D possibly TRBD1 on 6 matching bases. The ends were cut back, 4 bases at V and 6 bases at J, with 13 bases in the middle. The CDR3 covers 13 residues. Germline V CDR1 and CDR2: MDHEN, SYDVKM. The CDR3 DNA sequence: TGTGCCAGCAGTTCTACCACAGGGTCCGAGCAGTACTTC. This codes for CASSSTTGSEQYF.

V gene TRBV21-1 combines with J gene TRBJ2-1; the table's D call, TRBD2, was not checked against the DNA. TRBV21-1 is marked as a pseudogene. The CDR3 totals 17 residues. The CDR3 protein is CVSSKGLAGGPYNEQFF. CDR3 DNA: TGTGTCAGCAGCAAAGGACTAGCGGGGGGCCCCTACAATGAGCAGTTCTTC.

This clonotype was counted at least ten times. The genes are TRBV12-3 or TRBV12-4 and TRBJ1-2, with TRBD1 matching over 9 bases. The CDR3 has 14 amino acids. V dropped 4 bases and J dropped 6; count of bases not matched to a gene: 6. The CDR3 DNA follows: TGTGCCAGCAGTTCCAGCGACAGGGGGAATGGCTACACCTTC. Protein product: CASSSSDRGNGYTF.

V is TRBV20-1 and J is TRBJ1-5; D is undetermined. V lost 0 bases and J lost 3, with 12 bases in between. This CDR3 region has 15 residues. CDR1 and CDR2 (germline): DFQATT, SNEGSKA (reference sequence). The CDR3 coding sequence is TGCAGTGCTAGAGATAACGGACGGATCAATCAGCCCCAGCATTTT. Translated, it gives CSARDNGRINQPQHF.

This sequence joins TRBV2 and TRBJ2-2; D is perhaps TRBD2 (5 bases). Trimming left V 2 bases short and J 6 bases short, with 13 bases between. CDR3 size: 15 residues. CDR1 is SNHLY and CDR2 is FYNNEI in the germline V gene. As DNA, the CDR3 is TGTGCCAGCAGTGAAACTAGGTTTGGGTCCGGGGAGCTGTTTTTT. This translates into CASSETRFGSGELFF.

The V and J genes are TRBV10-3 and TRBJ2-1, with 9 bases identical to TRBD2. J gave up 7 bases and V 2 bases, and 3 bases lay outside the gene matches. The CDR3 consists of 14 residues. The V gene's germline CDR1 is ENHRY and CDR2 SYGVKD. CDR3 sequence reads: CAISEGTSWNEQFF. The DNA of the CDR3 is TGTGCCATCAGTGAGGGGACTAGCTGGAATGAGCAGTTCTTC.

The table lists this clonotype with many counts. The chain links TRBV7-8 to TRBJ2-5; possibly TRBD1 for D (6 bases). V was shortened by 3 bases and J by 5 bases, with 13 bases between the two germline ends. The CDR3 sequence is 14 residues long. The V gene's germline CDR1 is SGHVS and CDR2 FQNEAQ. CDR3 nucleotide sequence: TGTGCCAGCAGCTTGGACGACAGGATGGAGACCCAGTACTTC. Translation gives CASSLDDRMETQYF.

The rearrangement links TRBV28 to TRBJ2-7; D gene ambiguous. CDR3 length equals 13 residues. Germline V lookup: CDR1 MDHEN, CDR2 SYDVKM. Deletions cut 3 bases from V and 0 bases from J, with 6 bases between. The chain's CDR3 is CASSFSTSYEQYF. The CDR3 DNA is TGTGCCAGCAGTTTTTCCACCTCCTACGAGCAGTACTTC.

The DNA of the CDR3 is TGTGCTAGTGGTAGCGCCACCGGGGAGCTGTTTTTT. Translated: CASGSATGELFF. The chain recombines TRBV3-1 with TRBJ2-2; D possibly corresponds to TRBD2 (5 bases). The CDR3 runs to 12 residues. Per germline, CDR1 LGHDT and CDR2 YNNKEL (reference sequence).

Here the CDR3 reads CASASGSSGANVLTF. CDR3 in DNA: TGTGCCAGCGCCTCGGGGAGCTCTGGGGCCAACGTCCTGACTTTC. The chain recombines TRBV6-1 with TRBJ2-6; a weak D match, TRBD2 (5 bases). The germline CDR1 and CDR2 sequences are MNHNS and SASEGT. The CDR3 totals 15 residues. V was pared by 8 bases and J by 0 bases, with 11 bases between.

V and J are TRBV28 and TRBJ1-1; D unclear. CDR1 is MDHEN, CDR2 SYDVKM, per germline. Trimming removed 2 bases at V and 7 bases at J, with 17 bases between. The CDR3 has 15 residues. CDR3 residues: CASSLEGRFEGEAFF. Here the CDR3 DNA reads TGTGCCAGCAGTTTAGAAGGACGGTTTGAAGGTGAAGCTTTCTTT. The full variable domain, its missing parts supplied by reference TRBV28 and TRBJ1-1, is DVKVTQSSRYLVKRTGEKVFLECVQDMDHENMFWYRQDPGLGLRLIYFSYDVKMKEKGDIPEGYSVSREKKERFSLILESASTNQTSMYLCASSLEGRFEGEAFFGQGTRLTVV.

This clonotype was counted ten times or more. The rearrangement links TRBV6-4 to TRBJ2-2; TRBD2 matches at 8 bases. Germline-derived CDR1 and CDR2 are MRHNA and SNTAGT. The J segment lost 7 bases and the V segment lost 7 bases, leaving 11 bases of the junction unmatched. This CDR3 has 15 residues. The CDR3 coding sequence is TGTGCCAGCACTCGGGGGGGCCATGAGAGCGGGGAGCTGTTTTTT. Amino acids: CASTRGGHESGELFF.

This chain connects TRBV5-5 to TRBJ2-7, with D hard to call. V was pared by 0 bases and J by 2 bases, with 9 bases between. Per the germline V gene, CDR1 is SGHKS and CDR2 is YYEKEE (reference sequence). This CDR3 has 14 residues. The CDR3 DNA is TGTGCCAGCAGCTTGGACGGCAGGCCCTACGAGCAGTACTTC. Amino acid sequence: CASSLDGRPYEQYF.

This chain connects TRBV12-3 or TRBV12-4 to TRBJ2-3, with TRBD2 matching 8 bases. J was trimmed by 0 bases and V by 6 bases; bases with no gene match: 8. The CDR3 is made up of 16 amino acids. The CDR3 spells CASSQRGPVSTDTQYF. CDR3 in DNA: TGTGCCAGCAGCCAGCGGGGGCCGGTTAGCACAGATACGCAGTATTTT.

This chain connects TRBV7-2 to TRBJ1-6, with a tentative D call TRBD1 (5 bases). CDR1 and CDR2 from the germline V gene are SGHTA and FQGNSA. The CDR3 sequence is 15 residues long. V lost 4 bases and J 7 bases, leaving 14 bases between the germline ends. The CDR3 loop is CASSSRDVANSPLHF. The CDR3 DNA reads as TGTGCCAGCAGCTCCCGGGACGTAGCAAATTCACCCCTCCACTTT.

The genes are TRBV11-2 and TRBJ1-1; D unclear. The CDR3 sequence is 14 residues long. Germline V gene lookup returns CDR1 SGHAT and CDR2 FQNNGV. The ends were cut back, 1 base at V and 0 bases at J, with 6 bases in the middle. CDR3 nucleotide sequence: TGTGCCAGCAGCTTAGGGTTACTGAACACTGAAGCTTTCTTT. Residues: CASSLGLLNTEAFF.

This clonotype has just a few counts. The chain combines TRBV7-3 with TRBJ2-3, with 7 bases fitting TRBD1. This CDR3 region has 17 residues. V was pared by 5 bases and J by 2 bases, with 13 bases of the junction left unmatched. Germline loops: CDR1 SGHTA, CDR2 FQGTGA. The CDR3 DNA reads TGTGCCAGCAGCCCCCTCACGACAGGGCGCTCCACAGATACGCAGTATTTT. Protein: CASSPLTTGRSTDTQYF. The full variable domain, with the rest looked up from reference TRBV7-3 and TRBJ2-3, is GAGVSQTPSNKVTEKGKYVELRCDPISGHTALYWYRQSLGQGPEFLIYFQGTGAADDSGLPNDRFFAVRPEGSVSTLKIQRTERGDSAVYLCASSPLTTGRSTDTQYFGPGTRLTVL.

This clonotype occurred a few times. Here the CDR3 reads CASSTFRGQANQPQHF. In nucleotides, the CDR3 is TGTGCCAGTAGTACCTTCCGGGGACAAGCAAATCAGCCCCAGCATTTT. The V and J genes are TRBV19 and TRBJ1-5, with D perhaps matching TRBD1 (6 bases). Germline CDR1 LNHDA, CDR2 SQIVND (reference sequence). With 4 bases removed from V and 4 bases from J, the gap between germline ends came to 17 bases. CDR3 length: 16 amino acids.